This TCR beta chain was captured by sequencing in a study of regulatory T cells in long-lasting Graves disease. This sample's time point: newly diagnosed GD, antithyroid drugs for less than 3 months. PBMCs provided the RNA from which the TCR library was made. Through Arm-PCR of CDR3 regions and iRepertoire HTBI primers, TCR beta libraries were built. TCRdb called the multiplex PCR reads again in MiXCR, with one record for every CDR3 protein. The sample contains about 430,000 distinct CDR3 sequences, over 12% of which appear only once. There are many counts of this clonotype. This CDR3 has 13 residues. V lost 2 bases and J 7 bases, leaving 11 bases between the germline ends. CDR1 is GTSNPN, CDR2 SVGIG, per germline (reference sequence). The same sample was also studied in work on T cells in Graves' hyperthyroidism and ophthalmopathy. This second study notes: The HTBI primer set served for first-round RT-PCR of the TCR CDR3. Blood shared most expanded thyroid clonotypes above 0.001.

The source material was peripheral blood mononuclear cells (PBMCs), sampled at new diagnosis, from a patient treated with antithyroid drugs. The rearrangement uses TRBV30 and TRBJ1-4; no clear D. The TCR originated in a woman aged 40 to 50 with Graves disease. CDR3 sequence (DNA): TGTGCCTGGAGTTCAGGCTGGGGTGAAAAACTGTTTTTT. It codes for CAWSSGWGEKLFF.